This entry concerns a single T cell receptor beta chain. Its antigen remains unidentified. This entry belongs to a study of cytomegalovirus exposure and HLA in healthy donors. Study context: Previous work identified 95 million to 120 million unique TCR beta sequences from around 170 million T cells.

The PCR was carried out with 60 Vbeta primers and 13 Jbeta primers. Assay used: immunoSEQ multiplex PCR; TCRdb lists only in-frame clones, some missing. Among around 150,000 clones, roughly four fifths were seen once, and the ten largest hold over 4%. Findings and limits, study-wide: Under in vitro conditions, three CMV-associated chains were confirmed as specific for CMV antigens. Across donors, presence/absence analyses took sequencing depth to be roughly uniform. Despite most TCR sequences being rare, some public TCRs occurred in many donors.

The TCR was taken from a man in his forties or fifties in good health and CMV-seropositive. The source material was PBMCs.

The CDR3 here is CASSLRDTEETQYF. CDR3 coding DNA: TGTGCCAGCAGCTTACGGGACACCGAAGAGACCCAGTACTTC. The genes are TRBV7-2 and TRBJ2-5, with D possibly matching TRBD1 (6 bases). CDR3 length: 14 residues. Germline CDR1 reads SGHTA; CDR2 reads FQGNSA. Trimming shortened V by 2 bases and J by 3 bases, and 10 bases separated the two germline ends.